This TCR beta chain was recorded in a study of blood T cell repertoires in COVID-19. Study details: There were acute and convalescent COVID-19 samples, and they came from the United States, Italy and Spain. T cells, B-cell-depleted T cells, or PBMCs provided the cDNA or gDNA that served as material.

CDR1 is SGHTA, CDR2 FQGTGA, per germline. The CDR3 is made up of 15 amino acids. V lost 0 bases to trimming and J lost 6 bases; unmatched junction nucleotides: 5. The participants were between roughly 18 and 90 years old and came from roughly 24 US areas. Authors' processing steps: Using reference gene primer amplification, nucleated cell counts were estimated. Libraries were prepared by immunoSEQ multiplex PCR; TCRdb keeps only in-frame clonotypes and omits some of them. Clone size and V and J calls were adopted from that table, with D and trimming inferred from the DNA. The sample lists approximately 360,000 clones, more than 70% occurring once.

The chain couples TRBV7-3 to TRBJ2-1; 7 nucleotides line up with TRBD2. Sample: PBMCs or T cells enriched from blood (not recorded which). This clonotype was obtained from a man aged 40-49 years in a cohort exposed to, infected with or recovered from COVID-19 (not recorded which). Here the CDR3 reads CASSLTALAGNEQFF. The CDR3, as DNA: TGTGCCAGCAGCTTAACGGCATTAGCGGGCAATGAGCAGTTCTTC.